This passage covers 28 T cell receptor beta chains from one sample sequenced in a study of cytomegalovirus exposure and HLA in healthy donors. The PCR employed 60 Vbeta primers together with 13 Jbeta primers. Generated by immunoSEQ multiplex PCR, the TCRdb table keeps only in-frame clones and is missing some. The sample lists tens of thousands of clones, less than 85% occurring once. Material for sequencing was PBMCs. The receptors were gathered from a woman aged 55-70 years in good health and CMV-seropositive.

The chain recombines TRBV7-8 with TRBJ2-1; the D gene is possibly TRBD2 (7 bases). The germline gives CDR1 SGHVS, CDR2 FQNEAQ. V lost 0 bases, J lost 9 bases, and 12 bases lay in between. CDR3 length equals 14 residues. CDR3 protein: CASSLAGGRSEQFF. The DNA for the CDR3 is TGTGCCAGCAGCTTAGCGGGGGGGCGGAGTGAGCAGTTCTTC.

V usage is TRBV5-1 and J usage is TRBJ2-2; D gene ambiguous. This CDR3 has 13 residues. V was shortened by 2 bases and J by 7 bases, with 9 bases between the two germline ends. Germline values: CDR1 SGHRS, CDR2 YFSETQ. The CDR3 nucleotides read TGCGCCAGCAGCTTAACGGGTAGCGGGGAGCTGTTTTTT. Its translation: CASSLTGSGELFF.

The chain carries TRBV19 and TRBJ1-1; unclear D gene. Trimming removed 0 bases from V and 7 bases from J, with 9 bases in between. The CDR3 covers 13 residues. Germline V gives CDR1 LNHDA, CDR2 SQIVND (reference sequence). DNA of the CDR3: TGTGCCAGTAGTATAGATTTGTCCTGTGAAGCTTTCTTT. Protein sequence: CASSIDLSCEAFF.

The chain recombines TRBV4-3 with TRBJ2-7; 7 bases fit TRBD1. Germline-derived CDR1 and CDR2 are LGHNA and YSLEER. V was clipped by 3 bases and J by 0 bases; unmatched bases: 5. The CDR3 loop spans 15 amino acids. The CDR3 here is CASSHRDSHSYEQYF. Here the CDR3 DNA reads TGCGCCAGCAGCCACCGGGACAGTCACTCCTACGAGCAGTACTTC.

CDR3 nucleotides: TGTGCCAGCAGCTTAGGAGAGGGGGCTCGAACCATTGAAAAACTGTTTTTT. The encoded protein is CASSLGEGARTIEKLFF. The chain recombines TRBV7-9 with TRBJ1-4, with 7 bases identical to TRBD1. This CDR3 comprises 17 residues. V was clipped by 1 base and J by 7 bases; unmatched bases: 12. In germline, CDR1 is SEHNR, CDR2 FQNEAQ (reference sequence).

CDR3 protein: CASGLGQGYGYTF. In nucleotides, the CDR3 is TGTGCTAGTGGTTTGGGACAGGGCTATGGCTACACCTTC. This sequence joins TRBV12-5 and TRBJ1-2, with 7 positions matching TRBD1. The CDR3 runs 13 residues. J gave up 4 bases and V 1 base, and 0 bases lay outside the gene matches. Germline CDR1 LGHNT, CDR2 FRNRAP. Full variable domain (remainder filled in from reference TRBV12-5 and TRBJ1-2): DARVTQTPRHKVTEMGQEVTMRCQPILGHNTVFWYRQTMMQGLELLAYFRNRAPLDDSGMPKDRFSAEMPDATLATLKIQPSEPRDSAVYFCASGLGQGYGYTFGSGTRLTVV.

The genes are TRBV10-3 and TRBJ1-2; maybe TRBD1 (6 bases). Germline lookup yields CDR1 ENHRY and CDR2 SYGVKD. The V end lost 7 bases, the J end lost 4 bases, and 10 bases lay between the germline ends. The CDR3 spans 12 residues. The CDR3 reads CAITDRVYGYTF. Written as DNA, the CDR3 is TGTGCCATCACGGACAGAGTCTATGGCTACACCTTC.

The rearrangement uses TRBV2 and TRBJ1-1; D unresolved. CDR3 size: 16 residues. V gave up 0 bases and J gave up 0 bases, with 11 bases separating them. Germline-derived CDR1 and CDR2 are SNHLY and FYNNEI. This CDR3 is CASSEASDNMNTEAFF. As DNA, the CDR3 is TGTGCCAGCAGTGAAGCTTCCGACAACATGAACACTGAAGCTTTCTTT.

This clone has just one count. This sequence joins TRBV7-2 and TRBJ2-1, with TRBD2 identical over 14 bases. The CDR3 has 15 residues. The germline gives CDR1 SGHTA, CDR2 FQGNSA. V gave up 5 bases and J gave up 9 bases; unmatched junction bases: 6. CDR3 sequence reads: CASSVGLAGGGEQFF. The CDR3 nucleotides are TGTGCCAGCAGCGTCGGACTAGCGGGGGGTGGTGAGCAGTTCTTC.

This clone was observed a handful of times. This chain joins TRBV19 and TRBJ2-7, with D perhaps TRBD1 (5 bases). V was pared by 5 bases and J by 3 bases, with 11 bases between. The CDR3 loop spans 13 amino acids. The germline V gene encodes CDR1 LNHDA and CDR2 SQIVND (reference sequence). For the CDR3, the DNA is TGTGCCAGTAGTCCAGGGCTCCTCTACGAGCAGTACTTC. Its protein product is CASSPGLLYEQYF.

This chain connects TRBV4-3 to TRBJ2-6; D may be TRBD2 (6 bases). The CDR3 totals 16 residues. CDR1 LGHNA and CDR2 YSLEER come from the germline V gene. V gave up 1 base and J gave up 3 bases, with 10 bases separating them. CDR3 nucleotide sequence: TGCGCCAGCAGCCAAGTCGGGGGAGGTGGGGCCAACGTCCTGACTTTC. Translation: CASSQVGGGGANVLTF.

V is TRBV7-2 and J is TRBJ2-7, with 7 bases matching TRBD1. CDR1 is SGHTA, CDR2 FQGNSA, per germline. This CDR3 is built from 15 residues. After removal of 0 bases from V and 4 bases from J, the junction contained 6 bases not matched to a gene. This CDR3 reads CASSLALGRGYEQYF. In DNA form, the CDR3 reads TGTGCCAGCAGCTTAGCCCTGGGCAGGGGGTACGAGCAGTACTTC. Complete variable domain (other parts from reference TRBV7-2 and TRBJ2-7): GAGVSQSPSNKVTEKGKDVELRCDPISGHTALYWYRQSLGQGLEFLIYFQGNSAPDKSGLPSDRFSAERTGGSVSTLTIQRTQQEDSAVYLCASSLALGRGYEQYFGPGTRLTVT.

Regarding this clone: At one end, the junction sequence differs from germline, possibly due to a read error. The chain uses TRBV7-7 and TRBJ2-7; possibly TRBD1 for D (6 bases). CDR3 size: 14 residues. Germline V lookup: CDR1 SSHAT, CDR2 FNYEAQ (reference sequence). The CDR3 reads CASSIDRIGYEQYF. The DNA of the CDR3 is TGTGCTAGCAGCATTGACAGGATCGGGTACGAGCAGTACTTC. Combining the CDR3 with reference TRBV7-7 and TRBJ2-7 gives the whole variable domain GAGVSQSPRYKVTKRGQDVTLRCDPISSHATLYWYQQALGQGPEFLTYFNYEAQPDKSGLPSDRFSAERPEGSISTLTIQRTEQRDSAMYRCASSIDRIGYEQYFGPGTRLTVT.

The chain links TRBV7-2 to TRBJ1-1, with D possibly TRBD1 on 5 matching bases. This CDR3 region has 15 residues. Per the germline V gene, CDR1 is SGHTA and CDR2 is FQGNSA. V was shortened by 5 bases and J by 0 bases, with 13 bases between the two germline ends. The CDR3 protein is CASSPGPNLNTEAFF. The CDR3 DNA reads as TGTGCCAGCAGCCCAGGGCCGAACCTGAACACTGAAGCTTTCTTT.

A remark on this clone: At the DNA level, this CDR3 is encoded by other sequences in the same sample as well. The rearrangement uses TRBV7-2 and TRBJ2-1; D gene uncertain. The V gene lost 5 bases and the J gene lost 7 bases, with 6 bases spanning the gap. Germline-derived CDR1 and CDR2 are SGHTA and FQGNSA. The CDR3 is made up of 11 amino acids. The CDR3, as DNA: TGTGCCAGCAGCCCGCGTAATGAGCAGTTCTTC. It specifies CASSPRNEQFF.

The rearrangement uses TRBV2 and TRBJ1-1; D uncertain. Trimming removed 6 bases from V and 0 bases from J, with 8 bases in between. In germline, CDR1 is SNHLY, CDR2 FYNNEI. CDR3 size: 13 residues. CDR3: CASRRQMNTEAFF. In DNA, the CDR3 is TGTGCCAGCAGGAGGCAGATGAACACTGAAGCTTTCTTT. The full variable domain, in which reference TRBV2 and TRBJ1-1 provide the parts outside the CDR3, is EPEVTQTPSHQVTQMGQEVILRCVPISNHLYFYWYRQILGQKVEFLVSFYNNEISEKSEIFDDQFSVERPDGSNFTLKIRSTKLEDSAMYFCASRRQMNTEAFFGQGTRLTVV.

The genes are TRBV10-3 and TRBJ1-1, with TRBD1 as a possible D gene (5 bases). The germline gives CDR1 ENHRY, CDR2 SYGVKD. V gave up 10 bases and J gave up 0 bases, with 12 bases separating them. This CDR3 comprises 13 residues. The CDR3 bases are TGTGCCACCTCCCTGGACATGAACACTGAAGCTTTCTTT. It yields the protein CATSLDMNTEAFF.

This clone came up a few times. An end of the junction does not agree with germline; a read error may underlie this. The chain couples TRBV6-5 to TRBJ1-5; D not resolved. Looked up from germline, CDR1 is MNHEY and CDR2 is SVGAGI. This CDR3 comprises 15 residues. CDR3 in DNA: TGTTCCAGCAGTTACTCGGGCGCTAGCAATCAGCCCCAGCATTTT. It specifies CSSSYSGASNQPQHF.

This clone has a handful of counts. The chain is built from TRBV6-1 and TRBJ2-1; the D gene is possibly TRBD1 (6 bases). Germline V gene lookup returns CDR1 MNHNS and CDR2 SASEGT. This CDR3 contains 12 residues. V lost 6 bases to trimming and J lost 4 bases, with 7 bases between them. DNA for the CDR3: TGTGCCAGCAGGACAGGTTACAATGAGCAGTTCTTC. Translation gives CASRTGYNEQFF.

The V and J genes are TRBV5-8 and TRBJ1-2, with 7 bases matching TRBD1. The CDR3 has 16 amino acids. CDR1 is SGHTS, CDR2 YDEGEE, per germline. V gave up 0 bases and J gave up 5 bases; unmatched junction bases: 10. In DNA form, the CDR3 reads TGTGCCAGCAGCTTGGTACCAATACAGGGGTATTATGGCTACACCTTC. Amino acids: CASSLVPIQGYYGYTF.

This clone was seen only a few times. This sequence joins TRBV27 and TRBJ1-5; D is possibly TRBD1 (5 bases). The CDR3 sequence is 16 residues long. Germline values: CDR1 MNHEY, CDR2 SMNVEV (reference sequence). Trimming cost V 0 bases and J 4 bases, with 13 bases left between them. The CDR3 coding sequence is TGTGCCAGCAGTTTATCCGCCTCCGGGGGTAATCAGCCCCAGCATTTT. Its protein product is CASSLSASGGNQPQHF.

This clone was counted between two and nine times. The gene calls are TRBV6-6 and TRBJ1-1; D is perhaps TRBD1 (5 bases). The germline CDR1 and CDR2 sequences are MNHNY and SVGAGI (reference sequence). Trimming stripped 4 bases from V and 7 bases from J, with 7 bases between. The CDR3 is made up of 11 amino acids. This chain's CDR3 is CASSWGDEAFF. The CDR3 bases are TGTGCCAGCAGTTGGGGCGATGAAGCTTTCTTT.

The J gene is TRBJ1-1, the V gene TRBV4-1, with unresolved D. Per the germline V gene, CDR1 is MGHRA and CDR2 is YSYEKL. Deletions cut 0 bases from V and 3 bases from J, with 11 bases between. This CDR3 has 15 amino acids. CDR3 protein: CASSQDSGSYTEAFF. The CDR3 DNA reads TGCGCCAGCAGCCAAGATTCGGGAAGTTACACTGAAGCTTTCTTT.

The chain recombines TRBV27 with TRBJ2-2; 8 bases are shared with TRBD1. The germline V gene encodes CDR1 MNHEY and CDR2 SMNVEV (reference sequence). J was trimmed by 3 bases and V by 7 bases; bases with no gene match: 4. This CDR3 region has 14 residues. CDR3 DNA: TGTGCCAGCATGGGCAGGGGGCACACCGGGGAGCTGTTTTTT. Amino acid sequence: CASMGRGHTGELFF.

V is TRBV29-1 and J is TRBJ1-2, with 8 positions matching TRBD1. Per the germline V gene, CDR1 is SQVTM and CDR2 is ANQGSEA. The J segment lost 9 bases and the V segment lost 6 bases, leaving 9 bases of the junction unmatched. The CDR3 runs to 12 residues. CDR3 sequence: CSVGDRGGRYTF. CDR3 nucleotide sequence: TGCAGCGTGGGAGACAGGGGCGGTCGCTACACCTTC.

This sequence joins TRBV29-1 and TRBJ1-2, with D unresolved. There are 12 residues in the CDR3. Trimming stripped 4 bases from V and 5 bases from J, with 11 bases between. CDR1 is SQVTM and CDR2 is ANQGSEA in the germline V gene. DNA for the CDR3: TGCAGCGTTGTTTCCTCCGTTTATGGCTACACCTTC. Translated, it gives CSVVSSVYGYTF.

The V call is TRBV18, the J call TRBJ2-7; TRBD1 matches at 10 bases. Germline V gene lookup returns CDR1 KGHSH and CDR2 LQKENI. Trimming cost V 6 bases and J 3 bases; bases outside gene matches: 8. The CDR3 is 15 amino acids. DNA for the CDR3: TGTGCCAGCTCTTCCGCCGGGACAGGGGTCTACGAGCAGTACTTC. Residues: CASSSAGTGVYEQYF.

The chain joins TRBV11-2 to TRBJ1-2, with 8 bases matching TRBD1. CDR1 is SGHAT, CDR2 FQNNGV, per germline. This CDR3 spans 17 amino acids. Losses at the gene ends were 4 bases for V and 7 bases for J; bases not matched to a gene: 17. In nucleotides, the CDR3 is TGTGCCAGCAGCTCACACCTCGGACAGGGCGCCGGGAGTGGCTACACCTTC. Amino acids: CASSSHLGQGAGSGYTF.